Below, 18 T cell receptor beta chains from the same sample are listed, as sequenced in a study of vaccination and CD4 T cells after COVID-19. At the Johns Hopkins FTIC core, DNA taken from cultured CD4+ T cells was sequenced by way of the Oncomine TCR Beta short-read assay. A single record per CDR3 protein comes from TCRdb applying MiXCR to the PCR reads. The sample lists approximately 14,000 distinct CDR3 sequences; less than 50% were seen once. No cognate antigen is known for these TCRs. Treatment of the sample: roughly 10-day PBMC culture with coronavirus spike peptide pools or control peptides (ViraFEST assay). Sequenced material: CD4+ T cells from blood, cultured in vitro. The receptors originated from a human donor who had recovered from COVID-19.

The V call is TRBV5-1, the J call TRBJ1-1; tentative D call: TRBD1 (5 bases). The V gene lost 0 bases and the J gene lost 6 bases, with 15 bases spanning the gap. Per germline, CDR1 SGHRS and CDR2 YFSETQ. CDR3 size: 15 residues. The CDR3 DNA reads TGCGCCAGCAGCTTGGGTGACAGATGGGATCCTGAAGCTTTCTTT. It encodes CASSLGDRWDPEAFF.

This clonotype was seen a handful of times. This chain links TRBV6-1 with TRBJ2-5, with D perhaps assigned TRBD1 or TRBD2 (5 bases each). This CDR3 is built from 14 residues. Germline V gene sequence: CDR1 MNHNS, CDR2 SASEGT. Deletions cut 5 bases from V and 5 bases from J, with 15 bases between. The CDR3 region has the DNA TGTGCCAGCAGTCATAGGGGAGATGGTGAGACCCAGTACTTC. It translates to CASSHRGDGETQYF.

The chain links TRBV20-1 to TRBJ2-2, with D maybe TRBD1 (5 bases). CDR3 length: 12 residues. Trimming shortened V by 5 bases and J by 11 bases, and 15 bases separated the two germline ends. Germline V lookup: CDR1 DFQATT, CDR2 SNEGSKA (reference sequence). This CDR3 is CSASLGRYELFF. The CDR3 DNA follows: TGCAGTGCTTCGTTGGGGCGCTACGAGCTGTTTTTT.

V gene TRBV5-1 combines with J gene TRBJ2-7; D possibly matches TRBD1 or TRBD2 (5 bases each). This CDR3 is 14 amino acids long. V lost 10 bases and J 4 bases, leaving 21 bases between the germline ends. Germline V gives CDR1 SGHRS, CDR2 YFSETQ. The CDR3 loop reads CASGWGVPGYEQYF. CDR3 sequence (DNA): TGCGCCTCGGGGTGGGGCGTCCCTGGGTACGAGCAGTACTTC.

The chain employs TRBV20-1 and TRBJ2-1; 8 bases agree with TRBD1. The CDR3 runs 13 residues. V lost 5 bases and J lost 4; bases outside the gene matches: 4. In germline, CDR1 is DFQATT, CDR2 SNEGSKA (reference sequence). CDR3: CSALGTGYNEQFF. CDR3 in DNA: TGCAGTGCTCTAGGGACAGGTTACAATGAGCAGTTCTTC.

The genes are TRBV30 and TRBJ1-5; D is perhaps TRBD1 (5 bases). This CDR3 has 15 residues. V was shortened by 2 bases and J by 3 bases, with 14 bases between the two germline ends. Germline CDR1 GTSNPN, CDR2 SVGIG (reference sequence). The CDR3 coding sequence is TGTGCCTGGAGTTTCGCCGGGACTAACAATCAGCCCCAGCATTTT. This codes for CAWSFAGTNNQPQHF.

This clonotype was picked up a small number of times. J is TRBJ2-6 and V is TRBV6-2 or TRBV6-3; 8 nucleotides match TRBD1. The germline V gene has CDR1 MNHEY and CDR2 SVGEGT. V lost 6 bases and J lost 1; bases outside the gene matches: 5. The CDR3 has 16 residues. The CDR3 sequence: CASSNTGGSGANVLTF. CDR3 DNA sequence: TGTGCCAGCAGCAACACAGGGGGTTCTGGGGCCAACGTCCTGACTTTC.

This clonotype was seen a few times. The chain combines TRBV7-9 with TRBJ2-2, with D possibly being TRBD1 (6 bases). This CDR3 is 14 amino acids long. The V end lost 6 bases, the J end lost 6 bases, and 14 bases lay between the germline ends. Germline V gene data show CDR1 as SEHNR and CDR2 as FQNEAQ (reference sequence). The CDR3 sequence: CASRQQQGAGELFF. DNA of the CDR3: TGTGCCAGCAGACAGCAACAGGGAGCCGGGGAGCTGTTTTTT.

The chain carries TRBV20-1 and TRBJ2-1; a possible D gene is TRBD2 (5 bases). This CDR3 spans 13 amino acids. Germline CDR1 is DFQATT and CDR2 is SNEGSKA (reference sequence). V was trimmed by 1 base and J by 6 bases, leaving 10 bases between them. DNA of the CDR3: TGCAGTGCTAGAGCGGGAATGCGCAATGAGCAGTTCTTC. Translating it yields CSARAGMRNEQFF.

The CDR3 region is CASSFQPDQPQHF. CDR3 in DNA: TGTGCCAGCAGCTTTCAACCCGATCAGCCCCAGCATTTT. This chain uses TRBV7-2 with TRBJ1-5; D gene uncertain. This CDR3 has 13 amino acids. Trimming removed 3 bases at V and 5 bases at J, with 8 bases between. Germline V lookup: CDR1 SGHTA, CDR2 FQGNSA.

CDR3 sequence: CASRDATNEKLFF. The CDR3 region has the DNA TGTGCCAGTAGGGACGCAACTAATGAAAAACTGTTTTTT. The chain employs TRBV6-2 or TRBV6-3 and TRBJ1-4, with a possible D match to TRBD1 (5 bases). Trimming took 9 bases from V and 0 from J, leaving 8 bases between them. The germline V gene encodes CDR1 MNHEY and CDR2 SVGEGT. This CDR3 spans 13 amino acids.

The CDR3: CASSAHSWGDYGYTF. For the CDR3, the DNA is TGTGCCAGCAGCGCCCATTCCTGGGGCGACTATGGCTACACCTTC. The chain has TRBV9 and TRBJ1-2, with TRBD1 as a possible D gene (5 bases). V was trimmed by 3 bases and J by 3 bases, leaving 15 bases between them. The CDR3 spans 15 residues. Germline CDR1 SGDLS, CDR2 YYNGEE.

The chain combines TRBV7-9 with TRBJ2-2; 10 nucleotides agree with TRBD2. The V and J ends lost 5 bases and 3 bases, in that order; junction bases with no gene match: 3. Germline CDR1 reads SEHNR; CDR2 reads FQNEAQ (reference sequence). This CDR3 contains 15 residues. The CDR3 spells CASSQLAGYTGELFF. The DNA of the CDR3 is TGTGCCAGCAGCCAACTAGCGGGATACACCGGGGAGCTGTTTTTT.

The rearrangement joins TRBV2 to TRBJ2-7, with D uncertain. The CDR3 has 14 amino acids. Germline lookup yields CDR1 SNHLY and CDR2 FYNNEI. Trimming cost V 5 bases and J 2 bases, with 13 bases left between them. The CDR3: CASSHGSFTYEQYF. DNA for the CDR3: TGTGCCAGCAGTCACGGCAGCTTTACCTACGAGCAGTACTTC. Complete variable domain (other parts from reference TRBV2 and TRBJ2-7): EPEVTQTPSHQVTQMGQEVILRCVPISNHLYFYWYRQILGQKVEFLVSFYNNEISEKSEIFDDQFSVERPDGSNFTLKIRSTKLEDSAMYFCASSHGSFTYEQYFGPGTRLTVT.

This clonotype was counted between two and nine times. V usage is TRBV7-9 and J usage is TRBJ1-2, with 9 bases aligning to TRBD1. There are 15 residues in the CDR3. The ends lost 2 bases at V and 6 bases at J; junction bases unmatched: 7. The germline V gene encodes CDR1 SEHNR and CDR2 FQNEAQ (reference sequence). The CDR3 sequence is CASSLWDRDSNGYTF. For the CDR3, the DNA is TGTGCCAGCAGCTTATGGGACAGGGATTCGAATGGCTACACCTTC.

This rearrangement joins TRBV7-2 to TRBJ2-1, with D possibly matching TRBD1 (6 bases). The CDR3 runs 12 residues. The germline V and J ends were trimmed by 8 bases and 9 bases, with 14 bases remaining between them. Looked up from germline, CDR1 is SGHTA and CDR2 is FQGNSA. CDR3: CASQSQGPEQFF. The CDR3 bases are TGTGCCAGCCAAAGCCAGGGGCCTGAGCAGTTCTTC.

There are a few counts of this clonotype. The V and J genes are TRBV15 and TRBJ2-1; 8 bases line up with TRBD2. Per germline, CDR1 LNHNV and CDR2 YYDKDF (reference sequence). CDR3 length: 15 amino acids. Trimming took 0 bases from V and 3 from J; bases not matched to a gene: 1. The CDR3 DNA sequence: TGTGCCACCAGCAGAGATAGCGGGAACTACAATGAGCAGTTCTTC. Translated: CATSRDSGNYNEQFF.

This clonotype was picked up a small number of times. The rearrangement links TRBV15 to TRBJ2-5; 8 positions agree with TRBD2. Losses at the gene ends were 5 bases for V and 4 bases for J; bases not matched to a gene: 9. Per germline, CDR1 LNHNV and CDR2 YYDKDF (reference sequence). CDR3 size: 15 residues. CDR3 protein: CATSRERLAGETQYF. CDR3 coding DNA: TGTGCCACCAGCCGGGAACGGCTAGCGGGAGAGACCCAGTACTTC.